The 18 T cell receptor beta chains presented below share a single source sample, sequenced in a study of T cell repertoires in cytomegalovirus infection. Each CDR3 protein gets one entry after TCRdb re-called the reads with MiXCR. The sample yields around 300,000 distinct CDR3 sequences, roughly 23% seen once. Sequencing was done on a sample of PBMCs. The receptors were sampled from a human donor in good health (CMV status not recorded). Some clones in this sample may be carry-over from other donors' samples.

The chain is built from TRBV18 and TRBJ2-1, with D hard to call. V shed 4 bases and J shed 5 bases, with 15 bases lying between them. CDR1 and CDR2 from the germline V gene are KGHSH and LQKENI. The CDR3 covers 15 residues. In DNA, the CDR3 is TGTGCCAGCTCACTCGATCTCGGAAGTGACAATGAGCAGTTCTTC. This gives the protein CASSLDLGSDNEQFF.

The chain is built from TRBV2 and TRBJ2-3; D unclear. Per the germline V gene, CDR1 is SNHLY and CDR2 is FYNNEI. Trimming took off 6 bases at V and 5 bases at J, with 12 bases between the two ends. The CDR3 runs 13 residues. The CDR3 bases are TGTGCCAGCAGCGCTCGGCTCGGAGATACGCAGTATTTT. Translation: CASSARLGDTQYF.

This clonotype was recorded at least ten times. The rearrangement uses TRBV28 and TRBJ1-1, with D unresolved. V lost 4 bases, J lost 6 bases, and 9 bases lay in between. The CDR3 contains 12 residues. Germline CDR1 is MDHEN and CDR2 is SYDVKM. The CDR3 reads CASSSDGPEAFF. The DNA for the CDR3 is TGTGCCAGCAGTTCCGACGGTCCTGAAGCTTTCTTT.

This clonotype was counted between two and nine times. The V gene is TRBV2, the J gene TRBJ2-7; weak D call: TRBD1 (6 bases). Germline V gene lookup returns CDR1 SNHLY and CDR2 FYNNEI. The length of the CDR3 is 13 residues. The V and J ends lost 10 bases and 5 bases respectively, with 18 bases between them. CDR3 sequence reads: CATSYQGTDEQYF. In nucleotides, the CDR3 is TGTGCCACCTCATACCAGGGGACCGACGAGCAGTACTTC.

The chain has TRBV28 and TRBJ1-5; D remains unclear. Germline V gene data show CDR1 as MDHEN and CDR2 as SYDVKM. This CDR3 is 16 amino acids long. V dropped 6 bases and J dropped 7 bases, with 22 bases sitting between them. For the CDR3, the DNA is TGTGCCAGCAGCCCGACACACAGCGGCGGTGGGCAGCCCCAGCATTTT. It specifies CASSPTHSGGGQPQHF.

This sequence joins TRBV5-4 and TRBJ2-3; D is uncertain. CDR1 is SGHNT and CDR2 is YYREEE in the germline V gene (reference sequence). Trimming shortened V by 4 bases and J by 2 bases, and 5 bases separated the two germline ends. The CDR3 runs to 12 residues. CDR3 amino acids: CASSVDTDTQYF. CDR3 coding DNA: TGTGCCAGCAGCGTTGACACAGATACGCAGTATTTT.

This clonotype has a handful of counts. The CDR3 nucleotides read TGTGCCAGCAGTCCGGACTCCGCACGGGTGTACGAGCAGTACTTC. This sequence encodes CASSPDSARVYEQYF. V and J are TRBV28 and TRBJ2-7; TRBD2 is a possible D gene (5 bases). CDR3 length: 15 amino acids. V lost 5 bases and J 4 bases, leaving 18 bases between the germline ends. CDR1 MDHEN and CDR2 SYDVKM come from the germline V gene. Full variable domain (rest looked up from reference TRBV28 and TRBJ2-7): DVKVTQSSRYLVKRTGEKVFLECVQDMDHENMFWYRQDPGLGLRLIYFSYDVKMKEKGDIPEGYSVSREKKERFSLILESASTNQTSMYLCASSPDSARVYEQYFGPGTRLTVT.

The sample holds many counts of this clonotype. The V gene is TRBV27, the J gene TRBJ2-1, with a possible D match to TRBD1 (5 bases). Per germline, CDR1 MNHEY and CDR2 SMNVEV (reference sequence). Trimming shortened V by 1 base and J by 9 bases, and 13 bases separated the two germline ends. The length of the CDR3 is 14 residues. This CDR3 reads CASSLWIGQSEQFF. The CDR3 DNA reads TGTGCCAGCAGTTTATGGATCGGACAAAGTGAGCAGTTCTTC.

This clonotype has just a few counts. The chain links TRBV5-1 to TRBJ1-1; possibly TRBD1 for D (5 bases). Trimming left V 0 bases short and J 1 base short, with 7 bases between. Germline CDR1 SGHRS, CDR2 YFSETQ. CDR3 length equals 14 residues. CDR3 nucleotide sequence: TGCGCCAGCAGCTTGGCGACAGCGAACACTGAAGCTTTCTTT. Translating gives CASSLATANTEAFF.

V gene TRBV12-3 or TRBV12-4 combines with J gene TRBJ1-1; D is unresolved. Deletions cut 4 bases from V and 7 bases from J, with 10 bases between. CDR3 length: 12 amino acids. CDR3 protein: CASSSGYVEAFF. The CDR3 region has the DNA TGTGCCAGCAGTTCCGGATACGTTGAAGCTTTCTTT.

The gene calls are TRBV12-3 or TRBV12-4 and TRBJ1-1; D unresolved. This CDR3 has 14 amino acids. Trimming took off 6 bases at V and 2 bases at J, with 13 bases between the two ends. The CDR3 nucleotides are TGTGCCAGCAGACCCCCCCTGTTCAACACTGAAGCTTTCTTT. As protein: CASRPPLFNTEAFF.

This clonotype was detected ten times or more. This chain joins TRBV7-2 and TRBJ2-2; a possible D gene is TRBD1 (5 bases). Trimming took off 1 base at V and 7 bases at J, with 13 bases between the two ends. The CDR3 extends over 15 amino acids. CDR1 SGHTA and CDR2 FQGNSA come from the germline V gene. CDR3 DNA sequence: TGTGCCAGCAGCTTAGGAGGCGCCCAGGGCGGGGAGCTGTTTTTT. Translated: CASSLGGAQGGELFF.

The table lists this clonotype with a few counts. The chain is built from TRBV20-1 and TRBJ2-7; D is tentatively TRBD1 or TRBD2 (5 bases each). Looked up from germline, CDR1 is DFQATT and CDR2 is SNEGSKA (reference sequence). This CDR3 spans 17 amino acids. V lost 0 bases to trimming and J lost 0 bases, with 18 bases between them. CDR3 DNA sequence: TGCAGTGCTAGAGATCCCTTTCGAGGGGTTAGCTCCTACGAGCAGTACTTC. This gives the protein CSARDPFRGVSSYEQYF.

This clonotype turned up a few times. This chain joins TRBV28 and TRBJ2-7; D call uncertain. The CDR3 is 15 residues long. Trimming stripped 1 base from V and 5 bases from J, with 15 bases between. Germline assignment: CDR1 MDHEN and CDR2 SYDVKM. CDR3: CASSLSRPVRNEQYF. In nucleotides, the CDR3 is TGTGCCAGCAGTTTATCCCGCCCCGTGAGGAACGAGCAGTACTTC.

Regarding this clonotype: A read error is possible here, since a much larger clone lies one base away. The CDR3 coding sequence is TGTGCCAGCAGCTTCTTCGGCCCCAATTCACCCCTCCACTTT. Its translation is CASSFFGPNSPLHF. The chain links TRBV7-2 to TRBJ1-6, with unresolved D. Trimming left V 3 bases short and J 7 bases short, with 10 bases between. The CDR3 runs 14 residues. CDR1 is SGHTA and CDR2 is FQGNSA in the germline V gene. Full variable domain (missing parts from reference TRBV7-2 and TRBJ1-6): GAGVSQSPSNKVTEKGKDVELRCDPISGHTALYWYRQSLGQGLEFLIYFQGNSAPDKSGLPSDRFSAERTGGSVSTLTIQRTQQEDSAVYLCASSFFGPNSPLHFGNGTRLTVT.

The rearrangement links TRBV28 to TRBJ1-2, with TRBD1 identical over 8 bases. V lost 4 bases, J lost 8 bases, and 9 bases stayed unmatched. The CDR3 extends over 14 amino acids. Germline values: CDR1 MDHEN, CDR2 SYDVKM. The CDR3 DNA reads TGTGCCAGCAGTTCCCCGGACAGGGTGGGAGGCTACACCTTC. Its protein product is CASSSPDRVGGYTF.

Ten or more counts support this clonotype. The chain joins TRBV11-2 to TRBJ2-5; 10 bases line up with TRBD1. Per the germline V gene, CDR1 is SGHAT and CDR2 is FQNNGV. CDR3 length: 14 amino acids. V shed 5 bases and J 4 bases; nucleotides not matched to a gene: 4. The CDR3 loop reads CASSLGQGTETQYF. Here the CDR3 DNA reads TGTGCCAGCAGCCTGGGACAGGGGACAGAGACCCAGTACTTC.

Turning to this clonotype: This may stem from a read error, because a much larger clone lies one nucleotide away. The genes are TRBV19 and TRBJ2-1; 7 nucleotides agree with TRBD1. The germline gives CDR1 LNHDA, CDR2 SQIVND (reference sequence). The CDR3 is 15 amino acids. The V gene end was trimmed by 7 bases and the J gene end by 0 bases; junction bases not matched to a gene: 6. The CDR3 spells CASTTDRSSYNEQFF. The CDR3 DNA is TGTGCCAGTACTACGGACAGGAGCTCCTACAATGAGCAGTTCTTC.